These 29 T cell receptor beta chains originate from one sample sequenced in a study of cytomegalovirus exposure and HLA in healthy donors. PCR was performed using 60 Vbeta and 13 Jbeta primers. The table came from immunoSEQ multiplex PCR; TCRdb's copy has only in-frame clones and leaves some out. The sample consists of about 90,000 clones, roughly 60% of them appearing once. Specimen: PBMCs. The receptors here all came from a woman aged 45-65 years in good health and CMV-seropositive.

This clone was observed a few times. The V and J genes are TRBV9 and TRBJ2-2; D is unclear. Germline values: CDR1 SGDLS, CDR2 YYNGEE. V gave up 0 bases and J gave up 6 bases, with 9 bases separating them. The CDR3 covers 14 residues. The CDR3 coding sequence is TGTGCCAGCAGCGTAGGAGTCCCGCCCGGGGAGCTGTTTTTT. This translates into CASSVGVPPGELFF.

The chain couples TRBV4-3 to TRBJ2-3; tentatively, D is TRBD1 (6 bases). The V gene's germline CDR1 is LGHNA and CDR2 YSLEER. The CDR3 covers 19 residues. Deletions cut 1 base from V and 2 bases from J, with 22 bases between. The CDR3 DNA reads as TGCGCCAGCAGCCAAGCCCCTATCCTTGGACAGACTAACACAGATACGCAGTATTTT. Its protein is CASSQAPILGQTNTDTQYF.

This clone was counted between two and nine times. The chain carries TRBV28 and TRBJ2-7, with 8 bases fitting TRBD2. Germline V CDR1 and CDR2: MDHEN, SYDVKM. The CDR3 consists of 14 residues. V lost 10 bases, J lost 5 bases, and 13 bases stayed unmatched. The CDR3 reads CATAGGQWFDEQYF. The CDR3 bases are TGTGCCACCGCGGGGGGACAATGGTTCGACGAGCAGTACTTC.

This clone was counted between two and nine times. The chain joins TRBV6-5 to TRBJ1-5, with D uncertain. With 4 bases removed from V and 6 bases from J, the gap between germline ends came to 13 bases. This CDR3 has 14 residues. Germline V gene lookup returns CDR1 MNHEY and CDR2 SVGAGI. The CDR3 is CASSSAEVGQPQHF. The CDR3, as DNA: TGTGCCAGCAGTTCAGCAGAGGTCGGTCAGCCCCAGCATTTT.

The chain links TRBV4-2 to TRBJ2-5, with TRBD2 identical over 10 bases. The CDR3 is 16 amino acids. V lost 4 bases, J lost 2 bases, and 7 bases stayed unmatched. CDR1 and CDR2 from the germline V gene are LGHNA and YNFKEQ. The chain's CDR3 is CASSLGTSAEQETQYF. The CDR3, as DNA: TGTGCCAGCAGCCTCGGGACTAGCGCGGAACAAGAGACCCAGTACTTC.

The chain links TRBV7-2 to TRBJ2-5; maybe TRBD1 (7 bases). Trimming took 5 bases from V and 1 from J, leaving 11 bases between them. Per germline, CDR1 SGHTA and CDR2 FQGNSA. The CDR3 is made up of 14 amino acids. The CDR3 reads CASSLQGGQETQYF. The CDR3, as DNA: TGTGCCAGCAGCCTTCAGGGGGGCCAAGAGACCCAGTACTTC.

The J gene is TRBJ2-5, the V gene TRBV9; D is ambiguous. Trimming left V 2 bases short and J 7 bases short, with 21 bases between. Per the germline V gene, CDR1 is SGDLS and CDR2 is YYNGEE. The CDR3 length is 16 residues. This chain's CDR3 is CASSVSPDTQEATQYF. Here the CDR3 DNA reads TGTGCCAGCAGCGTTTCTCCAGATACCCAAGAGGCGACCCAGTACTTC.

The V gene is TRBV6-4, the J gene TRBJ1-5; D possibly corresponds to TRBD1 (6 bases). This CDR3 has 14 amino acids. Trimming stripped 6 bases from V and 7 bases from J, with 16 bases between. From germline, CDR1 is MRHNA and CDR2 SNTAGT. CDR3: CASRATGRGQPQHF. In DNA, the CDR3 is TGTGCCAGCAGGGCAACAGGGCGGGGGCAGCCCCAGCATTTT.

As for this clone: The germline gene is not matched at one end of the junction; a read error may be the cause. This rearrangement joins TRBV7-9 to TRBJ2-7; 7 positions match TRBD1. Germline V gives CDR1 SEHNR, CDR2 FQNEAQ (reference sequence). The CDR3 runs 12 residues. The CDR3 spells CSSSPTGDEQYF. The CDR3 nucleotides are TGTTCCAGCAGCCCTACAGGGGACGAGCAGTACTTC.

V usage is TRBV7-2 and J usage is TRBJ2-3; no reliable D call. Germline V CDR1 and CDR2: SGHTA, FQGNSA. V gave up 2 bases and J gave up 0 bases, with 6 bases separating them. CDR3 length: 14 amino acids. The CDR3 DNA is TGTGCCAGCAGCTTACTTACTAGCACAGATACGCAGTATTTT. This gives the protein CASSLLTSTDTQYF.

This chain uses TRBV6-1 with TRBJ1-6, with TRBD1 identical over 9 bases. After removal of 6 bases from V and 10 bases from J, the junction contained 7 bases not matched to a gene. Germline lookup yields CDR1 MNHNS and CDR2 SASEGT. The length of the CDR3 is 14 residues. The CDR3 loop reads CASRPGTGLSPLHF. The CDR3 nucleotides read TGTGCCAGCAGACCCGGGACAGGGCTATCACCCCTCCACTTT.

The DNA of the CDR3 is TGTGCCAGCAGCTCAGGACAGGGAAACACTGAAGCTTTCTTT. Amino acids: CASSSGQGNTEAFF. This chain joins TRBV11-3 and TRBJ1-1; 8 nucleotides line up with TRBD1. Per the germline V gene, CDR1 is SGHNT and CDR2 is YENEEA. V shed 4 bases, J shed 2 bases, and the junction held 3 bases outside the gene matches. The CDR3 runs 14 residues. The entire variable domain, with the rest obtained from reference TRBV11-3 and TRBJ1-1, is as follows: EAGVVQSPRYKIIEKKQPVAFWCNPISGHNTLYWYLQNLGQGPELLIRYENEEAVDDSQLPKDRFSAERLKGVDSTLKIQPAELGDSAVYLCASSSGQGNTEAFFGQGTRLTVV.

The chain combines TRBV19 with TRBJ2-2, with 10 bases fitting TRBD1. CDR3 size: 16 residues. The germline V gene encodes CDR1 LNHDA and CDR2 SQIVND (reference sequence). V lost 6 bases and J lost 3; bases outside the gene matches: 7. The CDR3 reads CASSRQGARDTGELFF. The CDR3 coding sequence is TGTGCCAGTAGCCGACAGGGGGCACGGGACACCGGGGAGCTGTTTTTT.

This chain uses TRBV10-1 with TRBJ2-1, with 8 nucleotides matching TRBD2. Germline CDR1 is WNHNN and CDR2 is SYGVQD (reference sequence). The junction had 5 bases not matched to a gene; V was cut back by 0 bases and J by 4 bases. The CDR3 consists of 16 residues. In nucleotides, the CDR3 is TGCGCCAGCAGTGAGTCGTTAGCGGGGACTTACAATGAGCAGTTCTTC. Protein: CASSESLAGTYNEQFF.

The DNA of the CDR3 is TGTGCCAGCAGTGACGGACAGGGGCTCGGTAATTCACCCCTCCACTTT. Its translation: CASSDGQGLGNSPLHF. The chain recombines TRBV2 with TRBJ1-6; TRBD1 agrees at 9 bases. CDR1 and CDR2 from the germline V gene are SNHLY and FYNNEI. V shed 3 bases, J shed 6 bases, and the junction held 6 bases outside the gene matches. The CDR3 is 16 residues long.

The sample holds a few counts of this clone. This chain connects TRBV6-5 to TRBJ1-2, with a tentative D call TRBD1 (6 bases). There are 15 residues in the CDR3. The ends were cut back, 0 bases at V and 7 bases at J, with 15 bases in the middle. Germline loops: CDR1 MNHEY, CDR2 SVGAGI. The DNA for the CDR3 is TGTGCCAGCAGTTACTCTTACAGGGTTCAAAGTGGCTACACCTTC. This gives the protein CASSYSYRVQSGYTF.

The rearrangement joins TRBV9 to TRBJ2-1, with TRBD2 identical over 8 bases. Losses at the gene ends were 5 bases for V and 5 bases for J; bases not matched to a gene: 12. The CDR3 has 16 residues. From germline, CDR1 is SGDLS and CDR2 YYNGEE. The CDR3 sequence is CASSFRGRGVDNEQFF. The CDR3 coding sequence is TGTGCCAGCAGTTTCAGAGGGCGGGGGGTTGACAATGAGCAGTTCTTC.

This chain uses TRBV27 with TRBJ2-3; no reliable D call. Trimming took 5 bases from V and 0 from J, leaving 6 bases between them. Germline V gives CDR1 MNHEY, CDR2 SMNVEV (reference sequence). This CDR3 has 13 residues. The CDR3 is CASSRTSTDTQYF. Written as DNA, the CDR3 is TGTGCCAGCAGTAGAACTAGCACAGATACGCAGTATTTT.

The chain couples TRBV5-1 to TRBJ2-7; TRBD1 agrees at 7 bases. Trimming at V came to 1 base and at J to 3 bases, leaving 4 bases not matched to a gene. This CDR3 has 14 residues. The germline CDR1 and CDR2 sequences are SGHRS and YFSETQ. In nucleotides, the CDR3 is TGCGCCAGCAGCTTGTTCGACAGGGTCTACGAGCAGTACTTC. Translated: CASSLFDRVYEQYF.

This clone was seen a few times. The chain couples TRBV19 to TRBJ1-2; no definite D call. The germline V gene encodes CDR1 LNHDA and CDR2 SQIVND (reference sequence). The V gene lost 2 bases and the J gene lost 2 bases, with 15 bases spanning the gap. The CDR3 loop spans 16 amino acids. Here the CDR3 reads CASSIRSARLNYGYTF. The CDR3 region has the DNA TGTGCCAGTAGTATAAGGTCGGCCAGGCTCAACTATGGCTACACCTTC.

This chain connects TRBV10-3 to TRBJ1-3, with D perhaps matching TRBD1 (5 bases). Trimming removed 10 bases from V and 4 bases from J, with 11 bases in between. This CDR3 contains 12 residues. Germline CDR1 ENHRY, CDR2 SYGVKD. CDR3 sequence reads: CATKAGGNTIYF. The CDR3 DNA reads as TGTGCCACGAAGGCAGGGGGAAACACCATATATTTT.

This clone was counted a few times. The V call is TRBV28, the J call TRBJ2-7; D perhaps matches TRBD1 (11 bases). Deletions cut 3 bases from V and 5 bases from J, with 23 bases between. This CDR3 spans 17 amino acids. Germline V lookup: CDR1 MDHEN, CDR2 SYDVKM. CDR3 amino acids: CASSLGQGGLASNEQYF. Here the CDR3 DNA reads TGTGCCAGCAGTTTGGGACAGGGGGGACTAGCGTCGAACGAGCAGTACTTC. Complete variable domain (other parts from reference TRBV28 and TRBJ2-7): DVKVTQSSRYLVKRTGEKVFLECVQDMDHENMFWYRQDPGLGLRLIYFSYDVKMKEKGDIPEGYSVSREKKERFSLILESASTNQTSMYLCASSLGQGGLASNEQYFGPGTRLTVT.

The chain's CDR3 is CASSLGGGSYEQYF. The CDR3 DNA reads TGCGCCAGCAGCTTAGGGGGGGGCTCCTACGAGCAGTACTTC. The rearrangement uses TRBV5-1 and TRBJ2-7, with a possible D match to TRBD2 (7 bases). The CDR3 has 14 residues. With 2 bases removed from V and 0 bases from J, the gap between germline ends came to 9 bases. CDR1 SGHRS and CDR2 YFSETQ come from the germline V gene.

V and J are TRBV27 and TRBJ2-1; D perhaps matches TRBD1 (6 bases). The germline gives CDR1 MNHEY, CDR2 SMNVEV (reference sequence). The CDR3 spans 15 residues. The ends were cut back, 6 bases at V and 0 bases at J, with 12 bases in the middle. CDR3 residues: CASRSGALSYNEQFF. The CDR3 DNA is TGTGCCAGCAGATCAGGGGCCCTCTCCTACAATGAGCAGTTCTTC.

The CDR3 coding sequence is TGTGCCAGTACTACCAGCCGGGACAGGGAAAGGGATGGCTACACCTTC. Translating gives CASTTSRDRERDGYTF. This chain links TRBV19 with TRBJ1-2; 9 nucleotides match TRBD1. The CDR3 spans 16 residues. The V segment lost 7 bases and the J segment 6 bases; nucleotides outside the gene matches: 15. Looked up from germline, CDR1 is LNHDA and CDR2 is SQIVND (reference sequence).

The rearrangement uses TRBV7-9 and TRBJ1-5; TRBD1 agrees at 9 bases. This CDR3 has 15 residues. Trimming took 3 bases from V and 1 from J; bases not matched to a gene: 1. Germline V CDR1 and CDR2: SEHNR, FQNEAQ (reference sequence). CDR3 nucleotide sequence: TGTGCCAGCAGCTTGGGACAGGGAAGCAATCAGCCCCAGCATTTT. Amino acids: CASSLGQGSNQPQHF.

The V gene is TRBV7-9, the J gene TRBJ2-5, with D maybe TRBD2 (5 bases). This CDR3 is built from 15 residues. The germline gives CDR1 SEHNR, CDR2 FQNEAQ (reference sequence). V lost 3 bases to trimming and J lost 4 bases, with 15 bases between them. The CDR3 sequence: CASSLGAGTAETQYF. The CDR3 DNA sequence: TGTGCCAGCAGCTTGGGAGCAGGTACCGCAGAGACCCAGTACTTC.

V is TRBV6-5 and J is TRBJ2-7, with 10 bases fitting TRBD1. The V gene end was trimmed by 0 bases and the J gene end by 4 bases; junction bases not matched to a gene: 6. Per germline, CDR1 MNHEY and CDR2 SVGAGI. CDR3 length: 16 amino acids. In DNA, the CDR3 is TGTGCCAGCAGTTACTCTGGGACAGGGGTTAGTTACGAGCAGTACTTC. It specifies CASSYSGTGVSYEQYF.

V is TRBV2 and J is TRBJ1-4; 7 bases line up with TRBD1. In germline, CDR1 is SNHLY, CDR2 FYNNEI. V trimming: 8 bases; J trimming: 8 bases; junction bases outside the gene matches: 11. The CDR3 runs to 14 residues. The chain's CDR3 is CASGFRDSREKLFF. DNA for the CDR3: TGTGCCAGCGGCTTCCGGGACAGCCGCGAAAAACTGTTTTTT.